A single sample is the source of the 15 T cell receptor beta chains below, sequenced in a study of CD8+CD57+ T cells in acquired aplastic anemia. Before being chosen for sequencing, patients had shown CD8+CD57+ cell expansion by flow cytometry. For CDR3 and TCR beta VDJ profiling, genomic DNA was the template used. From the reads, TCRdb called clonotypes with MiXCR, one entry per CDR3 protein. The sample includes roughly 170,000 distinct CDR3 sequences, 45% to 60% of them seen just once. The sample was sorted CD4+, CD8+, or CD8+CD57+ T cells (not recorded which) from PBMCs. Receptors originate from a human donor with aplastic anemia.

This clonotype has at least ten counts. The V and J genes are TRBV11-3 and TRBJ2-2, with D unresolved. Germline V gives CDR1 SGHNT, CDR2 YENEEA. V lost 1 base and J 4 bases, leaving 10 bases between the germline ends. The CDR3 loop spans 15 amino acids. CDR3 amino acids: CASSLGRRSTGELFF. The CDR3 DNA reads TGTGCCAGCAGCTTAGGCCGCAGAAGCACCGGGGAGCTGTTTTTT.

On this clonotype: Given a much more abundant clone one base away, this may be a read error. The chain carries TRBV2 and TRBJ1-1, with D possibly matching TRBD1 (5 bases). Germline V gene data show CDR1 as SNHLY and CDR2 as FYNNEI. The CDR3 sequence is 15 residues long. For the CDR3, the DNA is TGTGCCAGCAGTTACTCGACTCGCTCGGACACTGAATCTTTCTTT. Its translation is CASSYSTRSDTESFF.

This clonotype was detected ten times or more. The gene calls are TRBV6-1 and TRBJ1-5; TRBD1 agrees at 9 bases. The CDR3 has 12 amino acids. Germline V gene sequence: CDR1 MNHNS, CDR2 SASEGT. J was trimmed by 10 bases and V by 6 bases; bases with no gene match: 4. CDR3 loop: CASSRDRDPQHF. Here the CDR3 DNA reads TGTGCCAGCAGCCGGGACAGGGATCCCCAGCATTTT.

This clonotype was observed many times. CDR3 in DNA: TGTGCCAGCAGCTCCCGGGAGGCGAACCTCGGGGAGCTGTTTTTT. Protein: CASSSREANLGELFF. The V call is TRBV7-3, the J call TRBJ2-2; 7 positions agree with TRBD2. The V segment lost 4 bases and the J segment 7 bases; nucleotides outside the gene matches: 9. Per germline, CDR1 SGHTA and CDR2 FQGTGA. The CDR3 length is 15 residues. Full variable domain (outside the CDR3, taken from reference TRBV7-3 and TRBJ2-2): GAGVSQTPSNKVTEKGKYVELRCDPISGHTALYWYRQSLGQGPEFLIYFQGTGAADDSGLPNDRFFAVRPEGSVSTLKIQRTERGDSAVYLCASSSREANLGELFFGEGSRLTVL.

The genes are TRBV5-1 and TRBJ2-7; perhaps TRBD2 as D (5 bases). The CDR3 sequence is 14 residues long. Germline assignment: CDR1 SGHRS and CDR2 YFSETQ. Trimming took off 3 bases at V and 3 bases at J, with 13 bases between the two ends. The CDR3 nucleotides read TGCGCCAGCAGCTCGCCAGATACTAGCTACGAGCAGTACTTC. Its translation: CASSSPDTSYEQYF.

J is TRBJ2-5 and V is TRBV7-9; 7 bases map to TRBD2. CDR3 length: 16 amino acids. Losses at the gene ends were 2 bases for V and 2 bases for J; bases not matched to a gene: 8. Germline lookup yields CDR1 SEHNR and CDR2 FQNEAQ (reference sequence). The CDR3 spells CASSLFRGAGQETQYF. Here the CDR3 DNA reads TGTGCCAGCAGCTTATTCCGCGGAGCGGGGCAAGAGACCCAGTACTTC.

Of note for this clonotype: One end of the junction does not line up with germline, which may come from a read error. The CDR3 protein is CDSSYQWTAGTDTQYF. CDR3 nucleotides: TGTGACAGCAGTTACCAATGGACGGCTGGCACAGATACGCAATATTTT. V gene TRBV6-5 combines with J gene TRBJ2-3; the D is unclear. The germline V gene has CDR1 MNHEY and CDR2 SVGAGI. This CDR3 region has 16 residues.

This clonotype was found once. The gene calls are TRBV28 and TRBJ2-7, with D tentatively TRBD1 (6 bases). Germline V gene data show CDR1 as MDHEN and CDR2 as SYDVKM. The length of the CDR3 is 16 residues. With 6 bases removed from V and 3 bases from J, the gap between germline ends came to 21 bases. The CDR3 region is CASRGVGAQRLYEQYF. The CDR3 DNA reads as TGTGCCAGCAGGGGCGTGGGGGCCCAGCGCCTCTACGAGCAGTACTTC. The entire variable domain, with the rest obtained from reference TRBV28 and TRBJ2-7, is as follows: DVKVTQSSRYLVKRTGEKVFLECVQDMDHENMFWYRQDPGLGLRLIYFSYDVKMKEKGDIPEGYSVSREKKERFSLILESASTNQTSMYLCASRGVGAQRLYEQYFGPGTRLTVT.

Relative to its sample, this clonotype is medium-sized. This chain uses TRBV10-3 with TRBJ1-1; D is possibly TRBD1 (5 bases). Between the trimmed V and J ends, which lost 6 bases and 0 bases, there was a span of 14 bases. The germline V gene encodes CDR1 ENHRY and CDR2 SYGVKD. The CDR3 consists of 15 residues. The DNA for the CDR3 is TGTGCCATCAGAGGGACCGGAAACATGAACACTGAAGCTTTCTTT. This translates into CAIRGTGNMNTEAFF.

The chain couples TRBV20-1 to TRBJ1-5, with D uncertain. The germline V gene encodes CDR1 DFQATT and CDR2 SNEGSKA (reference sequence). V was clipped by 6 bases and J by 4 bases, with 10 bases between them. The CDR3 runs to 12 residues. In nucleotides, the CDR3 is TGCAGTGCCGGGCGCGTTAATCAGCCCCAGCATTTT. Translation: CSAGRVNQPQHF.

At least ten counts were recorded for this clonotype. The chain has TRBV19 and TRBJ1-4, with D possibly being TRBD1 (5 bases). Per germline, CDR1 LNHDA and CDR2 SQIVND (reference sequence). The CDR3 spans 18 residues. The V gene lost 4 bases and the J gene lost 1 base, with 19 bases spanning the gap. The DNA for the CDR3 is TGTGCCAGTAGTACGACCGGGACGCGAGGTTTAACTAATGAAAAACTGTTTTTT. It yields the protein CASSTTGTRGLTNEKLFF. Full variable domain (rest looked up from reference TRBV19 and TRBJ1-4): DGGITQSPKYLFRKEGQNVTLSCEQNLNHDAMYWYRQDPGQGLRLIYYSQIVNDFQKGDIAEGYSVSREKKESFPLTVTSAQKNPTAFYLCASSTTGTRGLTNEKLFFGSGTQLSVL.

In regard to this clonotype: Relative to the germline gene, one junction end is altered; a read error may explain this. The rearrangement uses TRBV10-3 and TRBJ1-1, with TRBD1 matching over 11 bases. CDR1 ENHRY and CDR2 SYGVKD come from the germline V gene. The CDR3 contains 18 residues. The CDR3 DNA reads TGTGCCAGCAGTGAATGGGGACAGGGGGATTGGGGGAACACTGAAGCTTTCTTT. Protein: CASSEWGQGDWGNTEAFF.

Note on this clonotype: This may arise from a read error, as a much more abundant clone is one base away. The conserved closing phenylalanine or tryptophan is absent in this CDR3, likely reflecting a read error. The V and J genes are TRBV9 and TRBJ2-3; 9 bases map to TRBD2. CDR3 length: 17 residues. The V segment lost 1 base and the J segment 3 bases; nucleotides outside the gene matches: 9. Looked up from germline, CDR1 is SGDLS and CDR2 is YYNGEE. CDR3 DNA: TGTGCCAGCAGCGTATGGACGGCGGGGGGGGTAACAGATACGCAGTATCTT. This gives the protein CASSVWTAGGVTDTQYL.

The genes are TRBV29-1 and TRBJ2-7, with 9 positions matching TRBD1. Germline CDR1 SQVTM, CDR2 ANQGSEA. V gave up 7 bases and J gave up 6 bases; unmatched junction bases: 13. The CDR3 spans 14 residues. Here the CDR3 reads CSASDGTGFGEQYF. The DNA for the CDR3 is TGCAGCGCCTCAGATGGGACAGGGTTCGGCGAGCAGTACTTC.

This chain connects TRBV29-1 to TRBJ2-2, with D tentatively TRBD1 (6 bases). The V end was cut by 4 bases, the J end by 1 base, with 10 bases between. CDR1 and CDR2 (germline): SQVTM, ANQGSEA. The CDR3 length is 14 residues. CDR3: CSVAGHLNTGELFF. The CDR3 DNA sequence: TGCAGCGTTGCGGGACACTTGAACACCGGGGAGCTGTTTTTT.